These 15 T cell receptor beta chains came from one sample sequenced in a study of regulatory T cells in long-lasting Graves disease. Time point defined: newly diagnosed GD, antithyroid drugs for less than 3 months. RNA isolated from PBMCs was used to make the TCR library. Researchers made TCR beta libraries by using iRepertoire HTBI primers and running Arm-PCR on CDR3 regions. TCRdb recomputed calls from the multiplex PCR reads with MiXCR, one row per CDR3 protein. Of about 220,000 distinct CDR3 sequences detected, approximately 18% appear once; the ten largest clones hold about an eighth. The sample was also reused in another study, on T cells in Graves' hyperthyroidism and ophthalmopathy.

The specimen was peripheral blood mononuclear cells (PBMCs), collected at new diagnosis, from a patient treated with antithyroid drugs. Receptors originate from a woman aged 30 to 39 with Graves disease.

In its sample, this clonotype was seen many times. The chain carries TRBV4-1 and TRBJ2-2; 11 bases match TRBD2. Germline V gene lookup returns CDR1 MGHRA and CDR2 YSYEKL. The CDR3 extends over 17 amino acids. The ends lost 0 bases at V and 4 bases at J; junction bases unmatched: 4. In nucleotides, the CDR3 is TGCGCCAGCAGCCAAGAAATTCTAGCGGGGGGCACCGGGGAGCTGTTTTTT. Protein product: CASSQEILAGGTGELFF.

Of note for this clonotype: Because it lacks the conserved phenylalanine or tryptophan at the end, this CDR3 is likely a read error. The V call is TRBV4-1, the J call TRBJ1-4, with 8 bases identical to TRBD1. In germline, CDR1 is MGHRA, CDR2 YSYEKL. This CDR3 has 16 amino acids. The V segment lost 1 base and the J segment 6 bases; nucleotides outside the gene matches: 7. CDR3 amino acids: CASSQGETGAYEKLFS. In nucleotides, the CDR3 is TGCGCCAGCAGCCAAGGCGAGACAGGGGCCTATGAAAAACTGTTTTCT.

There are many counts of this clonotype. The junction departs from the called germline gene at one end, perhaps through a read error. The V gene is TRBV12-3 or TRBV12-4, the J gene TRBJ2-7; D possibly matches TRBD1 or TRBD2 (7 bases each). This CDR3 region has 13 residues. CDR3 sequence reads: CASSVRGRGGVDF. The CDR3 DNA sequence: TGTGCCAGCAGTGTGCGGGGCAGGGGGGGGGTGGACTTC.

The chain has TRBV27 and TRBJ2-1, with D perhaps TRBD1 (6 bases). This CDR3 contains 14 residues. The ends were cut back, 5 bases at V and 6 bases at J, with 14 bases in the middle. Germline loops: CDR1 MNHEY, CDR2 SMNVEV (reference sequence). The CDR3 nucleotides read TGTGCCAGCAGTCACATTACAGGGTTCAATGAGCAGTTCTTC. It is translated as CASSHITGFNEQFF.

A few counts support this clonotype. CDR3 loop: CASSPKGGQTHTKNIQYF. CDR3 sequence (DNA): TGTGCCAGCAGTCCGAAGGGGGGACAGACACACACCAAAAACATTCAGTACTTC. The chain links TRBV28 to TRBJ2-4; D might be TRBD1 (7 bases). Trimming took 5 bases from V and 2 from J, leaving 22 bases between them. The CDR3 is made up of 18 amino acids. Germline loops: CDR1 MDHEN, CDR2 SYDVKM. Filled out from reference TRBV28 and TRBJ2-4, the complete variable domain reads DVKVTQSSRYLVKRTGEKVFLECVQDMDHENMFWYRQDPGLGLRLIYFSYDVKMKEKGDIPEGYSVSREKKERFSLILESASTNQTSMYLCASSPKGGQTHTKNIQYFGAGTRLSVL.

This clonotype was detected once. V is TRBV6-5 and J is TRBJ2-5; possibly TRBD1 for D (6 bases). V gave up 1 base and J gave up 5 bases, with 11 bases separating them. The CDR3 runs to 14 residues. Germline V gene sequence: CDR1 MNHEY, CDR2 SVGAGI. CDR3: CASSYLGAGETQYF. Written as DNA, the CDR3 is TGTGCCAGCAGTTACTTGGGGGCTGGGGAGACCCAGTACTTC.

This clonotype has just a few counts. The chain carries TRBV7-9 and TRBJ2-3, with a tentative D call TRBD2 (5 bases). Germline V gives CDR1 SEHNR, CDR2 FQNEAQ (reference sequence). V was trimmed by 5 bases and J by 8 bases, leaving 11 bases between them. This CDR3 is 12 amino acids long. CDR3 sequence reads: CASSATLVTQYF. CDR3 DNA sequence: TGTGCCAGCAGCGCCACACTAGTTACGCAGTATTTT.

This rearrangement joins TRBV2 to TRBJ2-7, with 9 bases that match TRBD1. The CDR3 covers 12 residues. The V gene's germline CDR1 is SNHLY and CDR2 FYNNEI. Trimming removed 11 bases from V and 2 bases from J; junction bases left unmatched: 4. The CDR3 DNA reads TGTGCCGGAGGGACAGGGACCTACGAGCAGTACTTC. Amino acid sequence: CAGGTGTYEQYF.

This rearrangement joins TRBV15 to TRBJ2-7, with 9 bases aligning to TRBD2. This CDR3 is 18 amino acids long. Germline-derived CDR1 and CDR2 are LNHNV and YYDKDF (reference sequence). V lost 0 bases, J lost 3 bases, and 12 bases stayed unmatched. The CDR3 DNA reads as TGTGCCACCAGCAGAGATTCCACCCGGCTAGCGGGGAACTACGAGCAGTACTTC. As protein: CATSRDSTRLAGNYEQYF.

This clonotype occurred many times. CDR3 nucleotides: TGTGCCAGCAGGATAAAGCGGGGGTTATACAATGAGCAGTTCTTC. Residues: CASRIKRGLYNEQFF. The rearrangement links TRBV27 to TRBJ2-1, with 8 nucleotides matching TRBD2. Germline lookup yields CDR1 MNHEY and CDR2 SMNVEV (reference sequence). The CDR3 loop spans 15 amino acids. With V trimmed by 6 bases and J by 4 bases, 8 bases remained unmatched.

Ten or more counts support this clonotype. The rearrangement uses TRBV12-5 and TRBJ1-1; D ambiguous. The CDR3 runs 10 residues. V shed 5 bases and J shed 8 bases, with 6 bases lying between them. Germline CDR1 LGHNT, CDR2 FRNRAP. The CDR3 is CASGTPEAFF. For the CDR3, the DNA is TGTGCTAGTGGTACCCCCGAAGCTTTCTTT.

This clonotype has ten or more counts. The chain recombines TRBV2 with TRBJ2-1, with 11 bases fitting TRBD2. Germline V gene data show CDR1 as SNHLY and CDR2 as FYNNEI. The junction had 11 bases not matched to a gene; V was cut back by 4 bases and J by 12 bases. This CDR3 has 15 residues. The CDR3 DNA sequence: TGTGCCAGCAGTGCCCAAGTAGCGGGGGGGCTGAGGCAGTTCTTC. Translating gives CASSAQVAGGLRQFF.

The rearrangement links TRBV30 to TRBJ1-5; a weak D match, TRBD1 (5 bases). Trimming removed 0 bases at V and 6 bases at J, with 9 bases between. The CDR3 loop spans 13 amino acids. Germline values: CDR1 GTSNPN, CDR2 SVGIG (reference sequence). CDR3 bases: TGTGCCTGGAGTGTACGGGGGGGTCAGCCCCAGCATTTT. It is translated as CAWSVRGGQPQHF.

This clonotype was detected only a few times. CDR3 amino acids: CASRFLQLAGGPSAKNIQYF. The CDR3 nucleotides read TGTGCCAGCAGATTCCTCCAACTAGCGGGAGGGCCATCAGCCAAAAACATTCAGTACTTC. This chain joins TRBV6-2 or TRBV6-3 and TRBJ2-4; TRBD2 agrees at 13 bases. The CDR3 runs 20 residues. J lost 0 bases, V lost 6 bases, and 14 bases had no gene match. From germline, CDR1 is MNHEY and CDR2 SVGEGT.

The chain couples TRBV30 to TRBJ2-7; tentative D call: TRBD2 (6 bases). Germline V lookup: CDR1 GTSNPN, CDR2 SVGIG (reference sequence). The CDR3 covers 15 residues. V was cut by 1 base and J by 0 bases, with 13 bases left in between. CDR3 in amino acids: CAWSARDSRSYEQYF. In DNA form, the CDR3 reads TGTGCCTGGAGTGCCCGGGACTCCCGCTCCTACGAGCAGTACTTC.